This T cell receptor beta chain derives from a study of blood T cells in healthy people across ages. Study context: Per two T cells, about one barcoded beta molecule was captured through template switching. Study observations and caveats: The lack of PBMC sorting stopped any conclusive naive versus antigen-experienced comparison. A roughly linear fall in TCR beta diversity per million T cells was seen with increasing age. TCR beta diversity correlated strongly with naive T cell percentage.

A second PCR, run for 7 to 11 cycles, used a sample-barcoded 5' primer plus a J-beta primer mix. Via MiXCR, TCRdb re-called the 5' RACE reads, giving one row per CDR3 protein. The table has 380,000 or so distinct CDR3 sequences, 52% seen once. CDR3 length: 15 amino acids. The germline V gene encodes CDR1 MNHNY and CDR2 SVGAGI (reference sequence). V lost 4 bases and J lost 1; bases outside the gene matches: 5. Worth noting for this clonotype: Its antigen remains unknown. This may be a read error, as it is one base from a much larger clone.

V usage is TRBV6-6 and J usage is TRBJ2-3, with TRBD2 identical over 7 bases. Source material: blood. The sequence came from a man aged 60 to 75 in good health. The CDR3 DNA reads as TGTGCCAGCAGTTGGGCGGGGGAAGGCACAGATACGCAGTATTTT. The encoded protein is CASSWAGEGTDTQYF.